A selection of T cell receptor beta chains follows, all from one sample in a study of radiation and T cells in renal cell carcinoma. Clones were read by immunoSEQ multiplex PCR, and TCRdb kept only the in-frame ones, dropping some. The sample consists of about 120,000 clones, approximately 85% of them appearing once. Sequenced here: blood, sampled from a patient whose treatment included radiotherapy and nephrectomy. The receptor source for this set is a man aged 50 to 59 with renal cell carcinoma. Both conserved end residues are trimmed from each CDR3. Fields, in order: clone size, D gene, J gene, V gene, CDR3 protein. D genes are given only for firm matches. A row's size may be missing; if present it is once, few, many or a size class.

clone_size: .; d_call: .; j_call: TRBJ1-4; v_call: TRBV7-9; cdr3_aa: ASEGGTQQGEKLF
clone_size: .; d_call: TRBD1; j_call: TRBJ1-1; v_call: TRBV6-6; cdr3_aa: ASSRQGQGLAEAF
clone_size: .; d_call: .; j_call: TRBJ2-6; v_call: TRBV29-1; cdr3_aa: SVAGQRANVLT
clone_size: .; d_call: .; j_call: TRBJ2-7; v_call: TRBV20-1; cdr3_aa: SARSGSEQY
clone_size: .; d_call: .; j_call: TRBJ2-3; v_call: TRBV6-5; cdr3_aa: AISPPGTDTQY
clone_size: .; d_call: .; j_call: TRBJ2-1; v_call: TRBV5-1; cdr3_aa: ASTQTGHHNEQF
clone_size: .; d_call: .; j_call: TRBJ1-2; v_call: TRBV2; cdr3_aa: ASSDVQGPYYGYT
clone_size: .; d_call: .; j_call: TRBJ1-5; v_call: TRBV21-1; cdr3_aa: ASSKELDRADQPQH
clone_size: .; d_call: .; j_call: TRBJ2-7; v_call: TRBV2; cdr3_aa: ASSEVGGTYEQY
clone_size: .; d_call: TRBD1; j_call: TRBJ1-6; v_call: TRBV6-1; cdr3_aa: ASSRRDSFNSPLH
clone_size: .; d_call: .; j_call: TRBJ1-3; v_call: TRBV6-1; cdr3_aa: ASSEKIGGSGNTIY
clone_size: .; d_call: .; j_call: TRBJ2-7; v_call: TRBV7-6; cdr3_aa: ASSLNAAYEQY
clone_size: .; d_call: .; j_call: TRBJ2-5; v_call: TRBV19; cdr3_aa: ASSRTTGRYETQY
clone_size: .; d_call: .; j_call: TRBJ2-2; v_call: TRBV5-1; cdr3_aa: ASSLEGQNTGELF
clone_size: .; d_call: TRBD1; j_call: TRBJ1-3; v_call: TRBV18; cdr3_aa: ASSPGMGTAY
clone_size: .; d_call: .; j_call: TRBJ1-2; v_call: TRBV9; cdr3_aa: ASSAYPPSPPGKSNYGYT
clone_size: .; d_call: .; j_call: TRBJ2-1; v_call: TRBV9; cdr3_aa: ASSVFPAEVGSYNEQF
clone_size: .; d_call: .; j_call: TRBJ2-1; v_call: TRBV29-1; cdr3_aa: SVLNYGGQF
clone_size: once; d_call: .; j_call: TRBJ2-7; v_call: TRBV5-4; cdr3_aa: ASSLDGGPYRREQY
clone_size: .; d_call: .; j_call: TRBJ1-1; v_call: TRBV30; cdr3_aa: AWQGQENTEAF
clone_size: .; d_call: .; j_call: TRBJ2-5; v_call: TRBV30; cdr3_aa: AWSVLSGQETQY
clone_size: .; d_call: TRBD2; j_call: TRBJ2-1; v_call: TRBV2; cdr3_aa: ASSESRLAGGEQF
clone_size: .; d_call: TRBD1; j_call: TRBJ1-4; v_call: TRBV6-5; cdr3_aa: ASSTTGGIGEKLF
clone_size: .; d_call: TRBD2; j_call: TRBJ2-1; v_call: TRBV13; cdr3_aa: ASSSRGTSGSNEQF
clone_size: .; d_call: .; j_call: TRBJ2-1; v_call: TRBV5-1; cdr3_aa: ASSLAGGFLGNEQF
clone_size: once; d_call: .; j_call: TRBJ2-5; v_call: TRBV6-1; cdr3_aa: ASSRDVETQY
clone_size: .; d_call: .; j_call: TRBJ2-2; v_call: TRBV15; cdr3_aa: ATRRDTGELF
clone_size: .; d_call: TRBD1; j_call: TRBJ2-3; v_call: TRBV19; cdr3_aa: ATRDRGTDTQY
clone_size: .; d_call: .; j_call: TRBJ2-7; v_call: TRBV7-2; cdr3_aa: ASSPPVSSRGYEQY
clone_size: .; d_call: TRBD2; j_call: TRBJ2-7; v_call: TRBV5-3; cdr3_aa: ARSLASSGSQRSYEQY
clone_size: .; d_call: TRBD1; j_call: TRBJ1-3; v_call: TRBV6-5; cdr3_aa: ATRQGAGNTIY
clone_size: .; d_call: .; j_call: TRBJ2-3; v_call: TRBV2; cdr3_aa: ASSGRGLGTDTQY
clone_size: .; d_call: .; j_call: TRBJ1-5; v_call: TRBV27; cdr3_aa: ASSLSGLYQPQH
clone_size: .; d_call: TRBD1; j_call: TRBJ1-2; v_call: TRBV27; cdr3_aa: ASSLAGTGYYGYT
clone_size: once; d_call: TRBD1; j_call: TRBJ2-7; v_call: TRBV11-2; cdr3_aa: ASRNTGVREQY
clone_size: .; d_call: TRBD1; j_call: TRBJ2-3; v_call: TRBV29-1; cdr3_aa: SSSRGLGTDTQY
clone_size: .; d_call: TRBD1; j_call: TRBJ2-2; v_call: TRBV13; cdr3_aa: ASSLSTGVVGELF
clone_size: .; d_call: TRBD1; j_call: TRBJ2-7; v_call: TRBV6-1; cdr3_aa: ASSEVQGNHEQY
clone_size: .; d_call: .; j_call: TRBJ2-3; v_call: TRBV5-1; cdr3_aa: ASSSGTLWAADTQY
clone_size: .; d_call: .; j_call: TRBJ2-1; v_call: TRBV6-1; cdr3_aa: ASGWTDYNEQF
clone_size: once; d_call: TRBD2; j_call: TRBJ2-1; v_call: TRBV7-2; cdr3_aa: ASSNPAGGYNEQF
clone_size: .; d_call: TRBD2; j_call: TRBJ2-3; v_call: TRBV5-4; cdr3_aa: ASSRSAGGTDTQY
clone_size: .; d_call: .; j_call: TRBJ2-1; v_call: TRBV4-1; cdr3_aa: ASSHPGDNYNEQF
clone_size: .; d_call: TRBD2; j_call: TRBJ2-3; v_call: TRBV5-4; cdr3_aa: ASSARLAGSTDTQY
clone_size: .; d_call: TRBD1; j_call: TRBJ2-2; v_call: TRBV28; cdr3_aa: ASTDGRDRGPGELF
clone_size: few; d_call: .; j_call: TRBJ1-5; v_call: TRBV5-1; cdr3_aa: ASSFSASQPQH
clone_size: .; d_call: TRBD1; j_call: TRBJ1-2; v_call: TRBV28; cdr3_aa: ASSSINRGLEGYT
clone_size: .; d_call: .; j_call: TRBJ1-4; v_call: TRBV27; cdr3_aa: ASRTTAGVPF